Each of the 19 T cell receptor beta chains below was sequenced from the same sample in a study of blood T cell repertoires in COVID-19. Measured with immunoSEQ multiplex PCR; TCRdb has only the in-frame clones, and not every one. The sample holds hundreds of thousands of clones; about nine tenths are singletons and the top ten take 7% to 8%. The sample taken for sequencing was peripheral blood. These receptors all come from a woman in her 70s with COVID-19, enrolled during active disease.

V usage is TRBV19 and J usage is TRBJ1-5; 8 bases map to TRBD1. The V segment lost 0 bases and the J segment 7 bases; nucleotides outside the gene matches: 5. Germline V gene data show CDR1 as LNHDA and CDR2 as SQIVND (reference sequence). This CDR3 is 15 amino acids long. The CDR3 bases are TGTGCCAGTAGTATAGAGACAGGGGATCACCAGCCCCAGCATTTT. Residues: CASSIETGDHQPQHF.

As DNA, the CDR3 is TGTGCCAGCAGAACAGGGAACACTGAAGCTTTCTTT. This sequence encodes CASRTGNTEAFF. This sequence joins TRBV12-3 or TRBV12-4 and TRBJ1-1; possible D gene TRBD1, 5 bases. The CDR3 has 12 amino acids. Trimming left V 6 bases short and J 1 base short, with 6 bases between.

The chain carries TRBV30 and TRBJ2-6; 7 bases fit TRBD1. J was trimmed by 0 bases and V by 5 bases; bases with no gene match: 1. This CDR3 is built from 14 residues. In germline, CDR1 is GTSNPN, CDR2 SVGIG (reference sequence). The CDR3 nucleotides read TGTGCCTGGCGGGACAGCTCTGGGGCCAACGTCCTGACTTTC. Translation: CAWRDSSGANVLTF.

As to this clone: The sample carries other DNA sequences with the same CDR3. The rearrangement joins TRBV5-1 to TRBJ1-3; possible D gene TRBD1, 6 bases. Trimming removed 0 bases at V and 0 bases at J, with 7 bases between. This CDR3 contains 15 residues. Germline V gives CDR1 SGHRS, CDR2 YFSETQ. The CDR3 loop is CASSLEGGSGNTIYF. DNA of the CDR3: TGCGCCAGCAGCTTGGAAGGGGGCTCTGGAAACACCATATATTTT.

This chain connects TRBV2 to TRBJ1-5; D gene unclear. Germline V gene sequence: CDR1 SNHLY, CDR2 FYNNEI. The CDR3 consists of 16 residues. Trimming left V 2 bases short and J 2 bases short, with 13 bases between. Written as DNA, the CDR3 is TGTGCCAGCAGTGAAAGCGGGAACTTGGGCAATCAGCCCCAGCATTTT. Its protein is CASSESGNLGNQPQHF.

V gene TRBV6-5 combines with J gene TRBJ1-1; a possible D gene is TRBD1 (5 bases). The V end was cut by 6 bases, the J end by 3 bases, with 17 bases between. Germline values: CDR1 MNHEY, CDR2 SVGAGI. The CDR3 runs 15 residues. The CDR3 sequence: CASRRLPRADTEAFF. In nucleotides, the CDR3 is TGTGCCAGCAGGAGATTACCCAGGGCGGACACTGAAGCTTTCTTT.

CDR3 residues: CSVSNFETGTGELFF. For the CDR3, the DNA is TGCAGCGTTTCCAACTTTGAGACAGGCACCGGGGAGCTGTTTTTT. The rearrangement links TRBV29-1 to TRBJ2-2; a weak D match, TRBD1 (6 bases). CDR3 length: 15 residues. Germline V gives CDR1 SQVTM, CDR2 ANQGSEA. The V end was cut by 5 bases, the J end by 4 bases, with 17 bases between.

The chain joins TRBV10-2 to TRBJ1-5, with TRBD1 as a possible D gene (5 bases). V was cut by 2 bases and J by 6 bases, with 8 bases left in between. This CDR3 is built from 13 residues. Germline loops: CDR1 WSHSY, CDR2 SAAADI. The CDR3 is CASSERGIQPQHF. In nucleotides, the CDR3 is TGCGCCAGCAGTGAGAGGGGTATTCAGCCCCAGCATTTT.

Regarding this clone: This sample also contains other DNA sequences that code for the same CDR3. The V and J genes are TRBV7-2 and TRBJ2-5; D call uncertain. Germline lookup yields CDR1 SGHTA and CDR2 FQGNSA. V was clipped by 3 bases and J by 3 bases, with 8 bases between them. The CDR3 sequence is 13 residues long. CDR3 amino acids: CASSLSREETQYF. The CDR3 nucleotides are TGTGCCAGCAGCTTGAGTAGAGAAGAGACCCAGTACTTC.

This clone was observed a single time. This chain uses TRBV12-5 with TRBJ2-7; a possible D gene is TRBD1 (6 bases). In germline, CDR1 is LGHNT, CDR2 FRNRAP. V lost 0 bases to trimming and J lost 0 bases, with 9 bases between them. The CDR3 has 15 amino acids. CDR3 DNA: TGTGCTAGTGGTTTGGTACAGGGCAGCTCCTACGAGCAGTACTTC. As protein: CASGLVQGSSYEQYF.

J is TRBJ2-7 and V is TRBV11-2, with TRBD2 matching over 8 bases. Germline lookup yields CDR1 SGHAT and CDR2 FQNNGV. The CDR3 spans 16 residues. V was pared by 4 bases and J by 2 bases, with 10 bases of the junction left unmatched. The CDR3, as DNA: TGTGCCAGCAGCTCAACGGGAGGGCAGGAAGCCTACGAGCAGTACTTC. Its protein is CASSSTGGQEAYEQYF.

The chain is built from TRBV12-3 or TRBV12-4 and TRBJ1-1; D is undetermined. The V end was cut by 9 bases, the J end by 6 bases, with 14 bases between. The CDR3 is made up of 12 amino acids. The chain's CDR3 is CASTPGGPEAFF. CDR3 bases: TGTGCCAGTACTCCCGGAGGCCCTGAAGCTTTCTTT.

This sequence joins TRBV5-1 and TRBJ2-7; 9 bases are shared with TRBD1. Trimming cost V 1 base and J 3 bases; bases outside gene matches: 5. CDR3 length: 15 amino acids. CDR1 and CDR2 (germline): SGHRS, YFSETQ. The CDR3 protein is CASSLRGQGHYEQYF. The CDR3, as DNA: TGCGCCAGCAGCTTGCGGGGACAGGGACACTACGAGCAGTACTTC. The variable domain in full, completed from reference TRBV5-1 and TRBJ2-7, reads KAGVTQTPRYLIKTRGQQVTLSCSPISGHRSVSWYQQTPGQGLQFLFEYFSETQRNKGNFPGRFSGRQFSNSRSEMNVSTLELGDSALYLCASSLRGQGHYEQYFGPGTRLTVT.

This rearrangement joins TRBV15 to TRBJ2-5; 8 positions agree with TRBD2. Germline V lookup: CDR1 LNHNV, CDR2 YYDKDF (reference sequence). The CDR3 has 13 residues. V was pared by 6 bases and J by 3 bases, with 3 bases of the junction left unmatched. The DNA of the CDR3 is TGTGCCACCAGGCTAGCGGGTAAAGAGACCCAGTACTTC. Translating it yields CATRLAGKETQYF.

The chain links TRBV11-2 to TRBJ1-6; D ambiguous. The CDR3 consists of 17 residues. CDR1 and CDR2 from the germline V gene are SGHAT and FQNNGV. V lost 1 base to trimming and J lost 0 bases, with 10 bases between them. The DNA for the CDR3 is TGTGCCAGCAGCTTAGCGGGTTCGAGCTCCTATAATTCACCCCTCCACTTT. It translates to CASSLAGSSSYNSPLHF.

This chain links TRBV27 with TRBJ1-2, with TRBD1 as a possible D gene (6 bases). The V gene's germline CDR1 is MNHEY and CDR2 SMNVEV (reference sequence). The V gene lost 5 bases and the J gene lost 4 bases, with 11 bases spanning the gap. The CDR3 totals 13 residues. Written as DNA, the CDR3 is TGTGCCAGCAGTACAGGGATTTTCTATGGCTACACCTTC. Residues: CASSTGIFYGYTF.

The chain couples TRBV19 to TRBJ1-2; 8 bases fit TRBD1. The CDR3 spans 20 residues. The germline gives CDR1 LNHDA, CDR2 SQIVND (reference sequence). V lost 6 bases, J lost 3 bases, and 24 bases stayed unmatched. The CDR3 sequence: CASSLILYQPQQGAYYGYTF. The CDR3 DNA reads TGTGCCAGTAGCCTAATCTTGTATCAACCCCAGCAGGGGGCGTACTATGGCTACACCTTC.

The rearrangement uses TRBV9 and TRBJ2-7; the match to TRBD2 covers 7 bases. The trim removed 2 bases at V and 2 bases at J, leaving 7 bases unmatched. Germline CDR1 reads SGDLS; CDR2 reads YYNGEE. The CDR3 has 15 amino acids. The CDR3 here is CASSVLSGPTYEQYF. In DNA, the CDR3 is TGTGCCAGCAGCGTTCTTAGCGGGCCGACCTACGAGCAGTACTTC.

This chain connects TRBV3-1 (or the pseudogene TRBV3-2) to TRBJ2-5, with a possible D match to TRBD2 (6 bases). The CDR3 loop spans 17 amino acids. Trimming took 1 base from V and 4 from J, leaving 19 bases between them. Looked up from germline, CDR1 is LGHDT and CDR2 is YNNKEL (reference sequence). CDR3 region: CASSQGTGTLGRETQYF. CDR3 sequence (DNA): TGTGCCAGCAGCCAAGGGACCGGGACTCTGGGGAGAGAGACCCAGTACTTC.